These T cell receptor beta chains were read from a single sample in a study of blood T cell repertoires in COVID-19. Method: immunoSEQ multiplex PCR; TCRdb's copy keeps in-frame clones and lacks some. The data hold approximately 63,000 clones, with 91% observed a single time. Sequencing was carried out using peripheral blood. All receptors come from a human donor in a cohort sampled during active COVID-19. The CDR3 runs from the conserved cysteine through the conserved F or W. The D gene is left open where the match is weak.

J gene | V gene | D gene | CDR3 protein | CDR3 DNA
TRBJ2-1 | TRBV28 | TRBD2 | CASKGPGGRQFF | TGTGCCAGCAAAGGCCCGGGCGGGAGGCAGTTCTTC
TRBJ2-7 | TRBV28 | NA | CASTQSGSGSYEQYF | TGTGCCAGCACCCAGTCAGGCTCGGGATCCTACGAGCAGTACTTC
TRBJ1-6 | TRBV7-6 | NA | CASSLSTENSPLHF | TGTGCCAGCAGCTTAAGTACAGAAAATTCACCCCTCCACTTT
TRBJ2-3 | TRBV19 | TRBD2 | CASRTSGRSGTTDTQYF | TGTGCCAGCAGGACTAGCGGGAGGTCGGGAACCACAGATACGCAGTATTTT
TRBJ2-7 | TRBV3-1/TRBV3-2 | TRBD2 | CASTSGRSSPHEQYF | TGTGCCAGCACTAGCGGGAGATCCTCCCCCCACGAGCAGTACTTC
TRBJ1-1 | TRBV6-6 | NA | CASSYPRGEAGTFF | TGTGCCAGCAGTTACCCAAGAGGGGAGGCGGGGACTTTCTTT
TRBJ2-2 | TRBV5-1 | NA | CASSLALAPGELFF | TGCGCCAGCAGCTTGGCCCTAGCACCCGGGGAGCTGTTTTTT
TRBJ2-1 | TRBV6-5 | NA | CASSPPGVPYNEQFF | TGTGCCAGCAGTCCCCCGGGGGTTCCCTACAATGAGCAGTTCTTC
TRBJ2-7 | TRBV30 | TRBD2 | CAWRRLAGANEQYF | TGTGCCTGGAGGCGACTAGCGGGAGCCAACGAGCAGTACTTC
TRBJ1-1 | TRBV9 | NA | CASSVAQGGTEAFF | TGTGCCAGCAGCGTGGCCCAGGGAGGCACTGAAGCTTTCTTT
TRBJ2-3 | TRBV3-1/TRBV3-2 | TRBD2 | CASSPSGNPSTDTQCF | TGTGCCAGCAGCCCTAGCGGGAACCCTAGCACAGATACGCAGTGTTTT
TRBJ2-7 | TRBV7-2 | TRBD2 | CASSLAGSGGHEQYF | TGTGCCAGCAGCTTAGCTGGTAGCGGGGGGCACGAGCAGTACTTC
TRBJ2-7 | TRBV4-1 | NA | CASSQGRGGGTYEQYF | TGCGCCAGCAGCCAAGGTAGAGGGGGGGGTACCTACGAGCAGTACTTC
TRBJ2-7 | TRBV28 | NA | CASRGQPSYEQYF | TGTGCCAGCAGGGGGCAGCCCTCCTACGAGCAGTACTTC
TRBJ1-1 | TRBV6-4 | NA | CASGVDYENTEAFF | TGTGCCAGCGGGGTCGACTACGAGAACACTGAAGCTTTCTTT